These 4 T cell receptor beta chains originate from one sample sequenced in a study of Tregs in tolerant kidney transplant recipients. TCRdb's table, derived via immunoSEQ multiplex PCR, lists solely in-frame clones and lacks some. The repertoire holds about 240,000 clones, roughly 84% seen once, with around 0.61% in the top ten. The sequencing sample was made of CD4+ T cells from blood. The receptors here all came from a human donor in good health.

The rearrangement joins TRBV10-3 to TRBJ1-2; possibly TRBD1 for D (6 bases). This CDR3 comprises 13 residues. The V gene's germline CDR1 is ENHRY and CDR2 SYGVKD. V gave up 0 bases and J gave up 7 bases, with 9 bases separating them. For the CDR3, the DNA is TGTGCCATCAGTGAGTCTGGGGGCTCTGGCTACACCTTC. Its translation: CAISESGGSGYTF.

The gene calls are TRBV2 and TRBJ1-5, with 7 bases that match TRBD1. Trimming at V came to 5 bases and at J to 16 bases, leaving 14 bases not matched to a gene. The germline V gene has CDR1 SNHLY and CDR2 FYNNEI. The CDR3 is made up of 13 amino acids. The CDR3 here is CASSYNGQAKIHF. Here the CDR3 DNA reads TGTGCCAGCAGTTACAACGGACAGGCTAAAATCCATTTT. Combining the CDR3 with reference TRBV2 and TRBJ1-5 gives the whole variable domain EPEVTQTPSHQVTQMGQEVILRCVPISNHLYFYWYRQILGQKVEFLVSFYNNEISEKSEIFDDQFSVERPDGSNFTLKIRSTKLEDSAMYFCASSYNGQAKIHFGDGTRLSIL.

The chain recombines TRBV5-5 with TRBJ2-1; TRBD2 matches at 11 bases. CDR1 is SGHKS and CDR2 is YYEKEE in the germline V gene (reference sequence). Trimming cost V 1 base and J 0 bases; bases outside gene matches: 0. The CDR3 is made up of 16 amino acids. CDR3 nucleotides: TGTGCCAGCAGCTTGACTAGCGGGAGCTCCTACAATGAGCAGTTCTTC. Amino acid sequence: CASSLTSGSSYNEQFF. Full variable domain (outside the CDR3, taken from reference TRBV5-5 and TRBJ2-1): DAGVTQSPTHLIKTRGQQVTLRCSPISGHKSVSWYQQVLGQGPQFIFQYYEKEERGRGNFPDRFSARQFPNYSSELNVNALLLGDSALYLCASSLTSGSSYNEQFFGPGTRLTVL.

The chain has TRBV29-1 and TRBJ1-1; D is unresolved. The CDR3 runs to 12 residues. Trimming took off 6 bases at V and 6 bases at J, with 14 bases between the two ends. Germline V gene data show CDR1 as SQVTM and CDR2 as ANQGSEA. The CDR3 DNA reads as TGCAGCGTGCTCCGAGGGTCGGCTGAAGCTTTCTTT. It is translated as CSVLRGSAEAFF.